This T cell receptor beta chain was identified in a study of blood T cells in healthy people across ages. The study, taken as a whole, reports: It was held that the diversity estimates obtained from one million T cells were underestimates.

A J-beta primer mix and a sample-barcoded 5' primer were used in a second PCR of roughly 6 to 12 cycles. TCRdb reprocessed the 5' RACE reads with MiXCR, giving one entry per CDR3 protein. The sample includes roughly 560,000 distinct CDR3 sequences, 20% to 30% of them seen just once. In this sample, this clonotype turned up many times. Its antigen is not identified. This CDR3 has 12 amino acids. The V gene's germline CDR1 is MDHEN and CDR2 SYDVKM. V dropped 6 bases and J dropped 2 bases, with 6 bases sitting between them. Another study also made use of these data, one on T cells of mothers and their children. That investigation notes: A handful of children and their three healthy Caucasian mothers were the donors. The second PCR used the M1S primer, and this primer added sample barcodes and 2-4 random nucleotides.

Specimen: blood. The sequence came from a boy younger than 18 in good health. The chain carries TRBV28 and TRBJ2-3; D is ambiguous. CDR3: CASSLFTDTQYF. The CDR3 DNA follows: TGTGCCAGCAGCTTGTTCACAGATACGCAGTATTTT.